This record covers a single TCR beta chain. This clone's antigen is unknown. There are no base qualities to consult, and no much larger clone falls within one base. A distance of 15 bases separates the germline ends of V and J, which lose 0 bases and 4 bases respectively. CDR1 and CDR2, per the germline V gene, are LGHNA and YNFKEQ. The CDR3 contains 16 residues, cysteine and phenylalanine counted. CDR3 DNA only is kept here, 48 bases in frame from base 1. The cohort consisted of 666 healthy bone marrow donors. All cohort members were sampled while nominally healthy, although unrecorded immune exposures were likely present. The donor was CMV seronegative and belonged to the group of 320 or so seronegative cohort members. Every donor gave a peripheral blood sample, and the peripheral blood mononuclear cells from that sample were used for TCR beta sequencing. The Qiagen DNeasy Blood Extraction Kit was used to extract genomic DNA from the blood cell samples.

The sample originates from a study of cytomegalovirus exposure and HLA in healthy donors (dated by TCRdb to 2016 to 2017). At the level of the whole study: An earlier analysis of approximately 550 of the donors reported roughly 300 Gb of sequence data and about 100 million unique TCR beta sequences from about 179 million T cells. About 300 gigabases of sequencing data and 78 million or so unique TCR sequences were included in an early release covering 550 to 650 HLA-typed donors. Of the 300 to 500 genotyped donors, over 80% were placed in the genetic ancestry cluster associated with self-reported Caucasian donors. The aim of the study was to test whether cataloging public T cell receptors could identify signatures of past pathogen exposure. The study used immunosequencing to profile the T cell repertoires of 600 to 850 subjects and linked those repertoires to cytomegalovirus serostatus. Besides the first cohort of some 670 subjects, a separate validation cohort made up of over 100 different subjects was used. High-throughput TCR immunosequencing, statistical association of individual TCRs with disease status, and machine learning were combined to predict cytomegalovirus infection status. In a later analysis, previously published TCR beta repertoires from 600 to 850 donors were re-analyzed and high-resolution HLA genotyping was added so that TCR occurrence patterns could be studied. In the later analysis, no new phenotypic data were used to find candidate immune exposures; instead, reliance was placed on TCR beta sequences and their occurrence across donors. An earlier analysis of some 500 of the donors applied high-throughput TCR beta sequencing to assess whether each TCR beta V gene segment acted as functional or pseudogenic. Alongside the repertoire data, information on donor age, sex, ethnicity and CMV serostatus was compiled. Genome-wide SNP genotypes for about three fifths of the roughly 670 donors were used in a later genetic analysis, which treated that subset as a discovery cohort. Every discovery cohort repertoire had been produced on one sequencing platform. Both class I and class II loci were covered by HLA typing, at four-digit resolution. Typing coverage differed by locus: A, B, C, DRB1 and DQB1 were typed in about 629-640 donors, DQA1 in about 510, DPA1 in 600 to 610, and DPB1 in just under 490. A handful of DR-DQ haplotypes were handled as single units for association and clustering because linkage in the cohort was strong. Among 300 to 450 genotyped donors of the cohort, an average of about 240,000 unique TCR beta nucleotide sequences were sequenced per donor, roughly 20% of them non-productive. Results and caveats for the whole study, not just this receptor: When HLA alleles, especially DR and DQ, strongly co-occurred, attributing TCR associations to individual alleles was difficult. HLA typing was unavailable for some donors at each locus, so association tests used only the typed subset. Presence/absence analyses assumed roughly uniform sequencing depth across donors, an assumption that may not hold. In both the original and validation cohorts, the classifier was reported to diagnose cytomegalovirus status with high specificity and sensitivity. In vitro tests confirmed that a few of the cytomegalovirus-associated TCR beta chains recognize cytomegalovirus antigens. In a later analysis, HLA-associated TCR beta chains showed more clonal expansion and lower generation probabilities than non-associated chains that were equally common. Correlated functional status among segregating V segments might reflect linkage disequilibrium, but an unknown experimental factor could not be ruled out. In an earlier analysis of about 550 of the donors, most TCR beta V segments were observed in productive rearrangements about 87% or about 30% of the time, broadly matching IMGT annotations. About 17 rarely observed V segments, including chromosome 9 orphons, were excluded from the earlier analysis of just under 600 of the donors because counts were too low. In a later analysis, most CMV-associated TCR beta chains were found to appear HLA-restricted, with HLA associations seemingly driven largely by CMV exposure. A later genetic analysis associated a missense DCLRE1C variant with V-gene and J-gene trimming of TCR beta chains, and an independent cohort replicated the association. The cohort was sequenced for TCR beta chains only, and without alpha or paired-chain data the features that could be detected were limited. At a false discovery rate of 0.05, a later analysis linked under 20,000 TCR beta sequences to specific HLA alleles. Several of the top co-occurrence clusters appeared to be linked to parvovirus B19, influenza, CMV and Epstein-Barr virus, according to a later analysis. Most TCR sequences were observed very rarely across donors, whereas some public TCRs were present in many individuals. Because the 87-base-pair reads could not distinguish some IMGT-functional V segments, including TRBV6-2 and TRBV6-3, those segments were excluded. CMV serostatus was the only immune exposure information available for the cohort. A further reported finding was that TCR beta sequences accurately predicted the HLA-A and HLA-B alleles for most subjects in the first cohort. In the study, about 150 TCR beta chains were listed as associated with cytomegalovirus. In a later analysis, the rate of TCR association differed among HLA loci, with DRB1 alleles having the most associated TCRs and HLA-C alleles having the fewest. The authors suggested that the approach could potentially be generalized to other disease states and immunological phenotypes. In a later genetic analysis, fewer N-insertions in productive TCRs were reported among donors in an Asian-associated ancestry cluster than the approximately 670-donor mean. A cluster of highly shared sequence variants was judged likely to be a technical artifact of the sequencing pipeline.

Libraries were constructed by the immunoSEQ multiplex PCR assay. A mixture of 60 forward primers for TCR Vbeta segments and 13 reverse primers for TCR Jbeta segments was used in the multiplex PCR. The CDR3 region of rearranged TCR beta genes was amplified from genomic DNA by a multiplex PCR assay. The Illumina HiSeq System was used to sequence the amplified TCR beta libraries as 87-base-pair reads. Processing in the source paper ran as follows. A later analysis tallied about 77 million unique TCR beta chains across the 666 repertoires, and 10 million to 11 million of those chains were shared by two or more donors. To remove PCR and sequencing errors, raw reads were error-corrected and collapsed into unique sequences using a nearest-neighbor algorithm that merged closely related sequences. To assign V, D and J gene segments, CDR3 sequences were aligned to IMGT reference sequences. For a sequence to be retained, a match of at least six nucleotides to both a V gene segment and a J gene segment was required. A rearrangement was called productive if the CDR3 had no stop codons and remained in frame with V and J, and every other rearrangement was called non-productive. CDR3 was defined by IMGT convention, running from the second conserved V-encoded cysteine to the conserved J-encoded phenylalanine. In an earlier analysis of 550 to 650 of the donors, sequences lacking an unambiguous match to a single V gene segment were excluded. An earlier analysis of fewer than 750 of the donors called V segments functional above 56.7% productive rearrangements and segregating when the between-donor standard deviation exceeded 5%. To diagnose cytomegalovirus status from the catalog of TCR beta chain sequences, a statistical classification framework was built. In a later analysis, V and J genes were assigned by comparing TCR nucleotide sequences against IMGT/GENE-DB human TR gene sequences. Using the TCRdist pipeline, a later analysis assigned CDR3 sequences along with most-parsimonious VDJ recombination scenarios. In a later analysis, every TCR beta chain was defined by the combination of its CDR3 amino acid sequence and its V-gene family, and reads without a unique V-gene family were dropped. In a later analysis, a few hundred highly shared, low-generation-probability nucleotide sequences were removed to address suspected cross-contamination and a sequencing artifact. In a later analysis, a clonal expansion index for each public chain was calculated from normalized within-repertoire ranks of inferred template counts. In a later analysis, generation probabilities were computed with a VDJ recombination model fitted to out-of-frame rearrangements, and the resulting probabilities were checked against IGoR. A later analysis scored TCR-TCR, TCR-HLA and TCR-CMV co-occurrence with hypergeometric tests, applying a repertoire-size bias correction to TCR pairs. False discovery rates were estimated in a later analysis by permuting HLA or CMV assignments 20 times. In a later analysis, co-occurring TCRs were grouped with DBSCAN, and TCRdist sequence similarity was added when clustering was performed within HLA-allele-positive subsets. Repertoires with fewer than 30,000 or more than 120,000 public chains were left out of co-occurrence clustering, as were four to six repertoires with anomalous nucleotide sharing. Sourced from immuneACCESS, this table was stored by TCRdb with only in-frame sequences that have V and J called. A share of the clones is absent; for the studies checked, an unresolved V gene accounts for under half, and the remainder has no known explanation. That table supplies the V and J calls and clone size; D and trimming were determined from the DNA. The sample data list roughly 100,000 clones, and around 75% of these were observed just once. The ten largest make up around 1.2% of the sample.

The sample was PBMCs. This TCR came from a middle-aged man in good health and CMV-seronegative. The chain couples TRBV4-2 to TRBJ1-2, with a tentative D gene TRBD1 over 5 matching bases. The CDR3 here reads CASSQEVAGRPYGYTF. In nucleotide form, the sequence is TGTGCCAGCAGCCAAGAGGTGGCAGGGCGCCCCTATGGCTACACCTTC.